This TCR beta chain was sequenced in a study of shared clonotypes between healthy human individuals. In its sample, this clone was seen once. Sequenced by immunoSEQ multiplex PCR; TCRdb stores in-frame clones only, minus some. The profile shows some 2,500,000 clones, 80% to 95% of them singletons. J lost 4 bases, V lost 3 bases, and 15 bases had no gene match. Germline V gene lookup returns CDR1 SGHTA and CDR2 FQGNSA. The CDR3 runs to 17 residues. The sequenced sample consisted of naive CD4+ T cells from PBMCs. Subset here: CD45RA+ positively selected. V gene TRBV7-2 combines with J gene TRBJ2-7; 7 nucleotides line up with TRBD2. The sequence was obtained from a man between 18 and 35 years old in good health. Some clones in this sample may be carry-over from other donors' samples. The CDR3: CASSLRGGAGRGYEQYF. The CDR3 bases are TGTGCCAGCAGCTTGCGGGGCGGGGCAGGGAGGGGTTACGAGCAGTACTTC. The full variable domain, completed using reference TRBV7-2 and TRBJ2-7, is GAGVSQSPSNKVTEKGKDVELRCDPISGHTALYWYRQSLGQGLEFLIYFQGNSAPDKSGLPSDRFSAERTGGSVSTLTIQRTQQEDSAVYLCASSLRGGAGRGYEQYFGPGTRLTVT.